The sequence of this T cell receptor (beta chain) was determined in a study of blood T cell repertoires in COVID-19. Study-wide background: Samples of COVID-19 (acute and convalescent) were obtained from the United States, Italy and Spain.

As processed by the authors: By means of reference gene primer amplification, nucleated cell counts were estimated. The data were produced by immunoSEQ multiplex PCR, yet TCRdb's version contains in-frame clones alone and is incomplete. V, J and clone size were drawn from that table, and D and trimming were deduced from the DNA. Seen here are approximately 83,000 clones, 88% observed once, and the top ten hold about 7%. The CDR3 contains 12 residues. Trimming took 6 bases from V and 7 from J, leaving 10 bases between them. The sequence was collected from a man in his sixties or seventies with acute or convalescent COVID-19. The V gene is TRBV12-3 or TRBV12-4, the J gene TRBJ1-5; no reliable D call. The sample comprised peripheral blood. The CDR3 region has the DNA TGTGCCAGCAGGGTGGGCCCGCAGCCCCAGCATTTT. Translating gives CASRVGPQPQHF.